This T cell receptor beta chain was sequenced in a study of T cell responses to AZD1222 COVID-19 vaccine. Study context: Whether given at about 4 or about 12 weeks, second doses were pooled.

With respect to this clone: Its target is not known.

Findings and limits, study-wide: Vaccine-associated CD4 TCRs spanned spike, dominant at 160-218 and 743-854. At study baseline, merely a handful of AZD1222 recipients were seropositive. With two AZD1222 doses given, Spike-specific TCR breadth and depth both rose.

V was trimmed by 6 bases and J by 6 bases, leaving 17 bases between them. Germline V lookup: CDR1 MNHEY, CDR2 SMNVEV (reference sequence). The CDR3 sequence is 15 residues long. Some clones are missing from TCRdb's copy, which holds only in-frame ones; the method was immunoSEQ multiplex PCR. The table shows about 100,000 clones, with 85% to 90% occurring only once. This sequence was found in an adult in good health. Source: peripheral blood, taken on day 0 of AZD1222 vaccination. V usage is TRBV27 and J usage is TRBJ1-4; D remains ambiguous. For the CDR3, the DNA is TGTGCCAGCAGGAAAACAGTTGATTCCTATGAAAAACTGTTTTTT. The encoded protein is CASRKTVDSYEKLFF.